Listed here is a single T cell receptor beta chain. Original analysis: Amplified reference gene primers provided the basis for estimating nucleated cell counts. Assay: immunoSEQ multiplex PCR; the TCRdb copy retains only in-frame clones and omits some. That table supplies the V and J calls and clone size; D and trimming were determined from the DNA. The data hold 55,000 to 80,000 clones, with about four fifths observed a single time. The data stem from a study of blood T cell repertoires in COVID-19. On the study more broadly: COVID-19 samples, acute and convalescent, were from the United States, Italy and Spain. Nucleic acid was either cDNA or gDNA, and it came from T cells, B-cell-depleted T cells, or PBMCs.

The CDR3 loop spans 14 amino acids. CDR1 and CDR2 (germline): SGDLS, YYNGEE. Germline trimming cut 4 bases from V and 9 bases from J; bases unmatched to any gene: 4. The source of this sequence is a man over 45 with active COVID-19. Material: peripheral blood. The V call is TRBV9, the J call TRBJ1-6; 10 nucleotides line up with TRBD1. CDR3 in DNA: TGTGCCAGCAGCCGACAGGGGGCAGTTTCACCCCTCCACTTT. It encodes CASSRQGAVSPLHF.